A single sample is the source of the 17 T cell receptor beta chains below, sequenced in a study of T-cell memory formation after mild COVID-19 (dated by TCRdb to 2020 to 2022). Library preparation employed 5' RACE. This sample was sequenced with an Illumina NovaSeq 6000. Starting from the raw public reads, TCRdb applied fastp trimming at Q25, assembled clones with MiXCR and retained in-frame beta chains. Rows are unified per CDR3 protein, each entry keeping the most common DNA and genes. This sample is represented by approximately 450,000 distinct CDR3 sequences; over 15% of them were singletons. The top ten clones comprise more than 9% of the sample. The sample consisted of PBMCs or a T cell subset sorted from them (not recorded which). Source of these receptors: an adult woman who had mild COVID-19 (a few samples of this study predate the infection). The sample titles of this study are shuffled in the database, so cell type and time point are left out; the donor was told from shared clones.

The rearrangement uses TRBV25-1 and TRBJ1-3, with a weak D call TRBD1 (5 bases). Trimming stripped 3 bases from V and 0 bases from J, with 12 bases between. Germline-derived CDR1 and CDR2 are MGHDK and SYGVNS. The CDR3 is 16 residues long. The CDR3 is CASSDPAGPSGNTIYF. The CDR3 DNA sequence: TGTGCCAGCAGTGATCCCGCGGGACCCTCTGGAAACACCATATATTTT. The whole variable domain, remainder taken from reference TRBV25-1 and TRBJ1-3, is EADIYQTPRYLVIGTGKKITLECSQTMGHDKMYWYQQDPGMELHLIHYSYGVNSTEKGDLSSESTVSRIRTEHFPLTLESARPSHTSQYLCASSDPAGPSGNTIYFGEGSWLTVV.

Only a few counts were recorded for this clonotype. The rearrangement links TRBV5-1 to TRBJ2-5; 9 bases agree with TRBD1. With 4 bases clipped from V and 4 bases from J, the junction kept 5 bases outside the gene matches. CDR3 size: 14 residues. Germline CDR1 is SGHRS and CDR2 is YFSETQ. Written as DNA, the CDR3 is TGCGCCAGCAGCGACGGGACAGGGCGAGAGACCCAGTACTTC. Its protein is CASSDGTGRETQYF.

The V call is TRBV12-3 or TRBV12-4, the J call TRBJ2-3; D is perhaps TRBD2 (5 bases). Between the trimmed V and J ends, which lost 7 bases and 0 bases, there was a span of 8 bases. The CDR3 has 13 amino acids. In DNA, the CDR3 is TGTGCCAGCAAAACGGGGAGCACAGATACGCAGTATTTT. Amino acid sequence: CASKTGSTDTQYF.

This clonotype was counted between two and nine times. This chain links TRBV18 with TRBJ2-7, with TRBD2 matching over 8 bases. This CDR3 has 17 amino acids. Germline-derived CDR1 and CDR2 are KGHSH and LQKENI. Unmatched junction bases numbered 11, after V lost 3 bases and J lost 1 base. This CDR3 reads CASSPPRGGGGSYEQYF. The CDR3 nucleotides are TGTGCCAGCTCACCCCCTCGGGGTGGCGGGGGGTCCTACGAGCAGTACTTC.

CDR3 protein: CSASRTGLDNSPLHF. CDR3 bases: TGCAGTGCTAGCCGGACAGGCCTAGATAATTCACCCCTCCACTTT. The chain is built from TRBV20-1 and TRBJ1-6; 7 bases align to TRBD1. The ends lost 3 bases at V and 5 bases at J; junction bases unmatched: 7. CDR3 size: 15 residues. The germline gives CDR1 DFQATT, CDR2 SNEGSKA (reference sequence).

This clonotype was detected a few times. J is TRBJ2-3 and V is TRBV12-3 or TRBV12-4; no firm D call. V shed 6 bases and J shed 0 bases, with 16 bases lying between them. The CDR3 extends over 16 amino acids. The CDR3, as DNA: TGTGCCAGCAGCGGGCGCGGCGGAGATAGCACAGATACGCAGTATTTT. It codes for CASSGRGGDSTDTQYF.

The rearrangement links TRBV12-3 or TRBV12-4 to TRBJ1-6; D possibly corresponds to TRBD1 (6 bases). CDR3 size: 15 residues. The V and J ends lost 4 bases and 8 bases respectively, with 15 bases between them. CDR3 loop: CASSYGSPGDSPLHF. The CDR3 bases are TGTGCCAGCAGTTATGGCAGCCCAGGGGATTCACCCCTCCACTTT.

A few counts support this clonotype. CDR3 coding DNA: TGTGCCACCAGTGATTTCAAGGGACTAGGAAAGGAAGATACGCAGTATTTT. Its protein product is CATSDFKGLGKEDTQYF. This chain uses TRBV24-1 with TRBJ2-3, with TRBD2 matching over 8 bases. From germline, CDR1 is KGHDR and CDR2 SFDVKD. The J segment lost 5 bases and the V segment lost 1 base, leaving 10 bases of the junction unmatched. The CDR3 is 17 residues long.

V gene TRBV3-1 combines with J gene TRBJ1-1; D might be TRBD1 (5 bases). This CDR3 contains 13 residues. Trimming cost V 6 bases and J 1 base, with 9 bases left between them. Germline CDR1 LGHDT, CDR2 YNNKEL (reference sequence). CDR3 nucleotide sequence: TGTGCCAGCAGGCGCGGGGCGAACACTGAAGCTTTCTTT. Encoded protein: CASRRGANTEAFF.

The chain carries TRBV15 and TRBJ2-3; D unclear. V was shortened by 3 bases and J by 2 bases, with 9 bases between the two germline ends. CDR3 size: 14 residues. The germline V gene has CDR1 LNHNV and CDR2 YYDKDF (reference sequence). CDR3 sequence (DNA): TGTGCCACCAGCAGGAGCGTACTCACAGATACGCAGTATTTT. Protein: CATSRSVLTDTQYF.

This clonotype was seen only a few times. The chain has TRBV5-5 and TRBJ2-1, with 8 bases lining up with TRBD1. The CDR3 loop spans 15 amino acids. Per the germline V gene, CDR1 is SGHKS and CDR2 is YYEKEE (reference sequence). V lost 4 bases, J lost 0 bases, and 3 bases stayed unmatched. In DNA, the CDR3 is TGTGCCAGCAGCCAAGGACAGGGCTCCTACAATGAGCAGTTCTTC. Translating it yields CASSQGQGSYNEQFF.

The chain is built from TRBV5-4 and TRBJ1-5; D is uncertain. This CDR3 has 15 residues. V was shortened by 0 bases and J by 7 bases, with 14 bases between the two germline ends. Germline-derived CDR1 and CDR2 are SGHNT and YYREEE (reference sequence). This CDR3 is CASSLGGLGLQPQHF. CDR3 sequence (DNA): TGTGCCAGCAGCTTGGGAGGTTTAGGGTTACAGCCCCAGCATTTT. Using reference TRBV5-4 and TRBJ1-5 for the parts outside the CDR3, the full variable domain is ETGVTQSPTHLIKTRGQQVTLRCSSQSGHNTVSWYQQALGQGPQFIFQYYREEENGRGNFPPRFSGLQFPNYSSELNVNALELDDSALYLCASSLGGLGLQPQHFGDGTRLSIL.

The V gene is TRBV7-9, the J gene TRBJ1-3; possible D gene TRBD1, 5 bases. Trimming removed 6 bases from V and 0 bases from J, with 6 bases in between. This CDR3 is 13 amino acids long. Germline CDR1 SEHNR, CDR2 FQNEAQ (reference sequence). As DNA, the CDR3 is TGTGCCAGCAGTAGGGGCTCTGGAAACACCATATATTTT. Its translation: CASSRGSGNTIYF.

This clonotype was seen only a few times. V usage is TRBV5-5 and J usage is TRBJ2-1; D might be TRBD1 (5 bases). The CDR3 length is 16 residues. Trimming pared 0 bases from V and 8 bases from J, leaving 18 bases between. Germline V gene data show CDR1 as SGHKS and CDR2 as YYEKEE (reference sequence). The CDR3: CASSLDTGRALYEQFF. The CDR3 region has the DNA TGTGCCAGCAGCTTGGATACAGGTCGGGCTTTGTATGAGCAGTTCTTC.

V and J are TRBV5-1 and TRBJ1-2; D gene unclear. Deletions cut 3 bases from V and 0 bases from J, with 12 bases between. In germline, CDR1 is SGHRS, CDR2 YFSETQ. The CDR3 runs to 15 residues. CDR3: CASSSPEGPNYGYTF. The CDR3 coding sequence is TGCGCCAGCAGCTCCCCGGAGGGCCCTAACTATGGCTACACCTTC.

The chain joins TRBV27 to TRBJ2-7, with 7 positions matching TRBD1. CDR3 size: 15 residues. Germline V gives CDR1 MNHEY, CDR2 SMNVEV (reference sequence). V shed 7 bases, J shed 0 bases, and the junction held 9 bases outside the gene matches. The CDR3 nucleotides read TGTGCCAGCAAAAGAGGGGACAGTTTCTCCTACGAGCAGTACTTC. Translated: CASKRGDSFSYEQYF.

This clonotype has more than one count but fewer than ten. V usage is TRBV6-6 and J usage is TRBJ2-7; D remains unclear. CDR3 size: 11 residues. Germline V gene data show CDR1 as MNHNY and CDR2 as SVGAGI (reference sequence). Trimming removed 5 bases from V and 5 bases from J, with 7 bases in between. CDR3 protein: CASSQYNEQYF. For the CDR3, the DNA is TGTGCCAGCAGTCAATATAACGAGCAGTACTTC.